The present T cell receptor beta chain was sequenced within a study of cytomegalovirus exposure and HLA in healthy donors. With 2 bases removed from V and 8 bases from J, the gap between germline ends came to 11 bases. Per the germline V gene, CDR1 is WNHNN and CDR2 is SYGVQD (reference sequence). The CDR3 length is 13 residues. PCR employed 60 Vbeta and 13 Jbeta primers. Sequencing used immunoSEQ multiplex PCR; TCRdb keeps in-frame clones, though not all of them. The sample has under 150,000 clones, about 80% seen once. With respect to this clone: Its antigen is unidentified.

Study-wide results and caveats: HLA allele associations emerged for around 15,000 TCR beta sequences in a later analysis, at 0.05 false discovery rate. A reported reduction in N-insertions relative to the 666-donor mean was seen in an Asian-associated ancestry cluster in a later analysis. Most TCR sequences proved rare, with some public TCRs found in many donors. It was around 160 TCR beta chains that were listed as cytomegalovirus-associated.

The chain has TRBV10-1 and TRBJ2-3; tentative D call: TRBD2 (5 bases). The TCR comes from a male donor in good health and CMV-seronegative. Input material: PBMCs. This CDR3 reads CASSERRRGTQYF. The DNA for the CDR3 is TGCGCCAGCAGTGAGAGGAGGCGCGGTACGCAGTATTTT.